This T cell receptor beta chain was profiled in a study of blood T cell repertoires in COVID-19. In the study overall: Sites in the United States, Italy and Spain provided acute and convalescent COVID-19 samples. The analysed material was cDNA or gDNA that came from T cells, B-cell-depleted T cells, or PBMCs.

The CDR3 contains 15 residues. V dropped 7 bases and J dropped 7; count of bases not matched to a gene: 9. Per germline, CDR1 MNHEY and CDR2 SVGAGI. Sequenced by immunoSEQ multiplex PCR; TCRdb stores in-frame clones only, minus some. The repertoire consists of some 190,000 clones, with 85% to 90% occurring once and the leading ten covering around 1.5%. This receptor was taken from a man aged 18 to 29 with active or convalescent COVID-19. This rearrangement joins TRBV6-5 to TRBJ1-6, with 8 bases matching TRBD1. Sample: peripheral blood. The CDR3 DNA follows: TGTGCCAGCACCCCAGACAGGGGTAGGAATTCACCCCTCCACTTT. This sequence encodes CASTPDRGRNSPLHF.